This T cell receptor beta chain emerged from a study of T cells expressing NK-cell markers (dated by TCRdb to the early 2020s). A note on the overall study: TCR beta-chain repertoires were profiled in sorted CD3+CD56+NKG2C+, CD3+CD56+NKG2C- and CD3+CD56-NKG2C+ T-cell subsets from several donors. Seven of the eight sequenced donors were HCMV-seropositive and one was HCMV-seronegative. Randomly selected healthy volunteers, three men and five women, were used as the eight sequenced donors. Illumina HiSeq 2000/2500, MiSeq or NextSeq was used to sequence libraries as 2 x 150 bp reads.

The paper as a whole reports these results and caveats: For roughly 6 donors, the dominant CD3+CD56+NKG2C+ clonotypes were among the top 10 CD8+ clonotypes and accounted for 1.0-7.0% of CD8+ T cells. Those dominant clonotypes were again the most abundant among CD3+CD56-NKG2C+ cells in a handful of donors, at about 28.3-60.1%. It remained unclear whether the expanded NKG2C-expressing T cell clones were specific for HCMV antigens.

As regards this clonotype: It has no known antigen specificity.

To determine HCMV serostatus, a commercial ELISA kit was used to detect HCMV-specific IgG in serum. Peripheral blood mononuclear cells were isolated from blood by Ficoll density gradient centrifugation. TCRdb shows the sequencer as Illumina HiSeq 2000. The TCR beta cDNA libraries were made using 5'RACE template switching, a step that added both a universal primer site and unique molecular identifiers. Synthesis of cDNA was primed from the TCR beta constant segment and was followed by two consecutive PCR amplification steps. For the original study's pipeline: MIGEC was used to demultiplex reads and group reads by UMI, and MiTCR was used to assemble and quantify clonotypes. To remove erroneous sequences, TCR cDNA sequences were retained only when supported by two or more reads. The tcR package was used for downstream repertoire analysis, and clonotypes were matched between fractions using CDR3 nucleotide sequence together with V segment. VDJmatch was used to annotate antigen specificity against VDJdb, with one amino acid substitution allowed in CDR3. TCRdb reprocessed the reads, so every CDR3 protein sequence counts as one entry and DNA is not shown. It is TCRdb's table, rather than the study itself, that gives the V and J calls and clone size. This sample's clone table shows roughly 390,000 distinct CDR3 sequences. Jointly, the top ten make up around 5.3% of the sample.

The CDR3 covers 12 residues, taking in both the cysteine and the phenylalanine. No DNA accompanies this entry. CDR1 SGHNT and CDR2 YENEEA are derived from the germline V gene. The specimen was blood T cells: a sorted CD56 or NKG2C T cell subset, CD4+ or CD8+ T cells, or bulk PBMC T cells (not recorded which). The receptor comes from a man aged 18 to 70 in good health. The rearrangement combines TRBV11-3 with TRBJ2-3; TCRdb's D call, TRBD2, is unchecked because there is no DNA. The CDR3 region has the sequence CASSLAGGPEYF. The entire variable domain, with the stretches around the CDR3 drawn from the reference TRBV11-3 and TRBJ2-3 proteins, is EAGVVQSPRYKIIEKKQPVAFWCNPISGHNTLYWYLQNLGQGPELLIRYENEEAVDDSQLPKDRFSAERLKGVDSTLKIQPAELGDSAVYLCASSLAGGPEYFGPGTRLTVL.